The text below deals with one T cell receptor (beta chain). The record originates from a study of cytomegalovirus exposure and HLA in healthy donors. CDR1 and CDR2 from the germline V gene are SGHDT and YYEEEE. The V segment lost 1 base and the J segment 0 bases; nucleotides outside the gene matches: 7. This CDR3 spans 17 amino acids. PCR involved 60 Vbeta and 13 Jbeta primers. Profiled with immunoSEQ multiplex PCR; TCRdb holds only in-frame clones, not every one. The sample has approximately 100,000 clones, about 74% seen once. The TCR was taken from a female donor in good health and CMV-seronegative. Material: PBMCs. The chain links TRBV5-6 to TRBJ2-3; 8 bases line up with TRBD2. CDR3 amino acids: CASSLRGTSASTDTQYF. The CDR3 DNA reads TGTGCCAGCAGCTTGAGGGGGACTAGTGCTAGCACAGATACGCAGTATTTT.